This T cell receptor (beta chain) was recovered during a study of shared clonotypes between healthy human individuals. Some clones are missing from TCRdb's copy, which holds only in-frame ones; the method was immunoSEQ multiplex PCR. The table shows approximately 940,000 clones, with roughly 72% occurring only once. To note about this clone: Its target is not known.

General study results and limits: Investigators collected only blood, and repertoires in tissues likely differ.

This CDR3 contains 13 residues. Germline CDR1 and CDR2: SEHNR and FQNEAQ (reference sequence). Deletions cut 5 bases from V and 3 bases from J, with 7 bases between. This TCR came from a man aged 18 to 30 in good health. The rearrangement links TRBV7-9 to TRBJ1-4; D perhaps matches TRBD1 (6 bases). Specimen: memory CD4+ T cells sorted from blood. Subset meaning: CD45RA-negative fraction. The chain's CDR3 is CASSRTANEKLFF. Written as DNA, the CDR3 is TGTGCCAGCAGCAGGACAGCTAATGAAAAACTGTTTTTT. Full variable domain (rest looked up from reference TRBV7-9 and TRBJ1-4): DTGVSQNPRHKITKRGQNVTFRCDPISEHNRLYWYRQTLGQGPEFLTYFQNEAQLEKSRLLSDRFSAERPKGSFSTLEIQRTEQGDSAMYLCASSRTANEKLFFGSGTQLSVL.